The subject of this entry is one T cell receptor beta chain. What it recognizes is unknown. This entry belongs to a study of blood T cells in healthy people across ages. Study results and caveats: Naive and antigen-experienced cells were not separated, limiting conclusive comparison.

CDR3 length: 16 amino acids. Germline loops: CDR1 MGHRA, CDR2 YSYEKL. With 4 bases clipped from V and 5 bases from J, the junction kept 13 bases outside the gene matches. Using a J-beta primer mix together with a sample-barcoded 5' primer, a second PCR was run for about 6 to 11 cycles. TCRdb recomputed calls from the 5' RACE reads with MiXCR, one row per CDR3 protein. The repertoire includes about 930,000 distinct CDR3 sequences, 25% to 30% of them detected once, and approximately 10% sits in the top ten. These sequences were also reported in another study, on T cells of mothers and their children. That source adds: Overlap measured in related mother-child pairs was slightly, non-significantly higher than in unrelated pairs.

Sequenced material: blood. This rearrangement joins TRBV4-1 to TRBJ1-1; TRBD1 aligns across 7 bases. This clonotype was obtained from a woman between 40 and 55 years old in good health. CDR3 in amino acids: CASSPSRQGGRTEAFF. CDR3 DNA: TGCGCCAGCAGCCCCTCCCGGCAGGGGGGCAGGACTGAAGCTTTCTTT.